The rows below give T cell receptor beta chains drawn from one sample of a study of Tregs in tolerant kidney transplant recipients. Libraries were prepared by immunoSEQ multiplex PCR; TCRdb keeps only in-frame clonotypes and omits some of them. This table holds 20,000 to 25,000 clones, roughly 80% found once. Sequences were derived from CD8+ T cells from blood (PBMCs), sampled 6 months after the transplant. The receptor source for this set is a human patient who received a combined kidney and bone marrow transplant. A share of the T cells may be of graft donor origin. CDR3s include the opening cysteine and the closing phenylalanine or tryptophan. D genes are given only for firm matches. Some rows have no size entry. The others give once, few or many, or a class for an expanded clone.

v_call	j_call	clone_size	d_call	cdr3_nt	cdr3_aa
TRBV27	TRBJ2-3	-	TRBD2	TGTGCCAGCAGTTTATGGAGCGGGAGTAGCCCAGATACGCAGTATTTT	CASSLWSGSSPDTQYF
TRBV5-4	TRBJ1-2	-	-	TGTGCCAGCAGCTTGGGGCGGGGTACGGATGGCTACACCTTC	CASSLGRGTDGYTF
TRBV4-3	TRBJ2-7	-	-	TGCGCCAGCAGCCTCGAAAAGAACGAGGACTACCTCTCCTACGAGCAGTACTTC	CASSLEKNEDYLSYEQYF
TRBV27	TRBJ2-4	-	TRBD1	TGTGCCAGCAGCTGGGACAGAAAAAACATTCAGTACTTC	CASSWDRKNIQYF
TRBV20-1	TRBJ2-7	-	-	TGCAGTGCCGTGGACAGCTACGAGCAGTACTTC	CSAVDSYEQYF
TRBV11-2	TRBJ2-2	-	TRBD2	TGTGCCAGCACCAAAGGACTAGGTATCACCGGGGAGCTGTTTTTT	CASTKGLGITGELFF
TRBV4-3	TRBJ2-3	few	-	TGCGCCAGCAGCCCTGAGCAGGGGACAGATACGCAGTATTTT	CASSPEQGTDTQYF
TRBV7-6	TRBJ2-7	-	TRBD1	TGTGCCAGCAGCTTTGGACAGGGCTACGAGCAGTACTTC	CASSFGQGYEQYF
TRBV9	TRBJ2-3	-	-	TGTGCCAGCAGCCCCCGGACTAGCACAGATACGCAGTATTTT	CASSPRTSTDTQYF
TRBV27	TRBJ2-1	-	TRBD2	TGTGCCAGCAGTTCATCCGGGACTAACCTTTACAATGAGCAGTTCTTC	CASSSSGTNLYNEQFF
TRBV5-8	TRBJ2-3	-	TRBD1	TGTGCCAGCAGCGGGACAGTAGCTCAACCAGATACGCAGTATTTT	CASSGTVAQPDTQYF
TRBV4-3	TRBJ1-1	-	TRBD1	TGCGCCAGCAGCCGAGACAGGGGGAACACTGAAGCTTTCTTT	CASSRDRGNTEAFF
TRBV28	TRBJ2-7	once	-	TGTGCCAGCAGCTTATTTGGGAGATCGGTCTACGAGCAGTACTTC	CASSLFGRSVYEQYF
TRBV9	TRBJ1-2	-	-	TGTGCCAGCAGCCAAGGACAGCTCAAGGGTGGCTACACCTTC	CASSQGQLKGGYTF
TRBV4-2	TRBJ2-1	-	TRBD2	TGTGCCAGCAGCCAAGGGACTAGCGGGGGGCGGAATGAGCAGTTCTTC	CASSQGTSGGRNEQFF
TRBV9	TRBJ2-1	-	-	TGTGCCAGCAGCGTAGAGGGGGTCTCCTACAATGAGCAGTTCTTC	CASSVEGVSYNEQFF
TRBV6-1	TRBJ2-7	once	TRBD1	TGTGCCAGCAGCACCGGGACAGGGGACAGCGAGCAGTACTTC	CASSTGTGDSEQYF
TRBV19	TRBJ2-3	-	TRBD2	TGTGCCAGTATTCCCCCCGGCGAACTAGCGGCCACAGATACGCAGTATTTT	CASIPPGELAATDTQYF
TRBV4-1	TRBJ1-2	-	TRBD1	TGCGCCAGCAGCCGCTGGACAGGGAGGTCTGGCTACACCTTC	CASSRWTGRSGYTF
TRBV27	TRBJ1-1	-	-	TGTGCCAGCAGACCCCTCGGGATCTCTGAAGCTTTCTTT	CASRPLGISEAFF
TRBV9	TRBJ2-5	-	TRBD2	TGTGCCAGCAGCGTAGACGGGGGGTGGGAGACCCAGTACTTC	CASSVDGGWETQYF
TRBV29-1	TRBJ1-2	few	TRBD1	TGCAGCGTTGGACAGGGGAACTATGGCTACACCTTC	CSVGQGNYGYTF
TRBV5-6	TRBJ2-2	once	-	TGTGCCAGCAGCTTGATCTGGGGAGACCGGGGCACCGGGGAGCTGTTTTTT	CASSLIWGDRGTGELFF
TRBV4-3	TRBJ2-1	-	TRBD2	TGCGCCAGCAGCCAAGATCTGGGGGGGTCGGATGAGCAGTTCTTC	CASSQDLGGSDEQFF
TRBV5-4	TRBJ2-7	-	-	TGTGCCAGCAGCTTTGAAGCTACCTACGAGCAGTACTTC	CASSFEATYEQYF
TRBV6-5	TRBJ2-3	-	-	TGTGCCAGCAGCCCGGGGGAAGAGGATACGCAGTATTTT	CASSPGEEDTQYF
TRBV4-1	TRBJ1-5	-	-	TGCGCCAGCAGCCATCGCACAGTGGGCAATCAGCCCCAGCATTTT	CASSHRTVGNQPQHF
TRBV7-9	TRBJ2-1	-	TRBD2	TGTGCCAGCAGCTTTATGACTAGCGCATCCTTCGATGAGCAGTTCTTC	CASSFMTSASFDEQFF
TRBV7-9	TRBJ2-7	-	TRBD1	TGTGCCAGCAGCTTAGGAGGGGGCTCTTATTACGAGCAGTACTTC	CASSLGGGSYYEQYF
TRBV7-6	TRBJ1-5	-	-	TGTGCCAGCAGCCGAGGAGGTAGCAATCAGCCCCAGCATTTT	CASSRGGSNQPQHF
TRBV2	TRBJ2-7	-	-	TGTGCCAGCAGTGCAGGGGGGTTCTACGAGCAGTACTTC	CASSAGGFYEQYF
TRBV14	TRBJ2-7	-	TRBD1	TGTGCCAGCAGCCAGAGACAGGGCTATTCATCCTACGAGCAGTACTTC	CASSQRQGYSSYEQYF
TRBV4-2	TRBJ2-7	many	TRBD1	TGTGCCAGCAGCCACCGGGACAGGAACTACGAGCAGTACTTC	CASSHRDRNYEQYF
TRBV19	TRBJ1-1	-	-	TGTGCCACCTCATTAGGAGTCGCTGAAGCTTTCTTT	CATSLGVAEAFF
TRBV2	TRBJ2-7	-	-	TGTGCCAGCAGCAAGGACAGTTCCTACGAGCAGTACTTC	CASSKDSSYEQYF
TRBV9	TRBJ2-2	-	TRBD2	TGTGCCAGCAGCGTAGGAAGCGGGGGGGCTCGGGAGCTGTTTTTT	CASSVGSGGARELFF
TRBV5-1	TRBJ2-5	-	TRBD2	TGCGCCAGCAGCCCGGGGGGGGCCGGGGAGACCCAGTACTTC	CASSPGGAGETQYF
TRBV30	TRBJ1-2	-	-	TGTGCCTGGAGTGACGGTGTCGCCAGCTCAGCGTATGGCTACACCTTC	CAWSDGVASSAYGYTF
TRBV4-2	TRBJ2-1	-	-	TGTGCCAGCAGCCCCCGTTTTCGGGATGAGCAGTTCTTC	CASSPRFRDEQFF
TRBV19	TRBJ2-5	-	TRBD1	TGTGCCAGTTCCGACAGGGTTGAGACCCAGTACTTC	CASSDRVETQYF
TRBV19	TRBJ2-7	-	-	TGTGCCAGTAGTATAGGTGGCAGGGGAAGACCCGAGCAGTACTTC	CASSIGGRGRPEQYF
TRBV18	TRBJ2-7	medium-sized	TRBD1	TGTGCCAGCTCACCCCTAAATACAGGGGGCTTATCCTACGAGCAGTACTTC	CASSPLNTGGLSYEQYF
TRBV29-1	TRBJ1-2	once	TRBD1	TGCAGCGTTGAAGCCCGGGACAGGGAGGATGGCTACACCTTC	CSVEARDREDGYTF
TRBV7-2	TRBJ2-7	few	TRBD2	TGTGCCAGCAGCTTTAGCGGGGGGGCCGACGAGCAGTACTTC	CASSFSGGADEQYF
TRBV4-3	TRBJ2-3	-	-	TGCGCCAGCAGTCTCGGAGCAGATACGCAGTATTTT	CASSLGADTQYF
TRBV11-2	TRBJ1-3	medium-sized	-	TGTGCCAGCAGCTACACCCCAAACACCATATATTTT	CASSYTPNTIYF
TRBV13	TRBJ1-1	-	-	TGTGCCAGCAGCCATGGGGCAGGTATCCCAAGCCTGAACACTGAAGCTTTCTTT	CASSHGAGIPSLNTEAFF
TRBV5-6	TRBJ2-6	-	TRBD1	TGTGCCAGCAGCTCAGAGACAGGGCCTGGGGCCAACGTCCTGACTTTC	CASSSETGPGANVLTF
TRBV6-5	TRBJ2-3	-	-	TGTGCCAGCAGTTACTCGGGCGGACATAGCACAGATACGCAGTATTTT	CASSYSGGHSTDTQYF
TRBV27	TRBJ2-7	once	TRBD1	TGTGCCAGCAGTTTACGACAGGGAACATCCGAGCAGTACTTC	CASSLRQGTSEQYF
TRBV4-1	TRBJ2-7	-	TRBD2	TGCGCCAGCAGCCAAACACTAGCGGGGGACTCCTACGAGCAGTACTTC	CASSQTLAGDSYEQYF
TRBV5-1	TRBJ2-2	-	-	TGCGCCAGCAGCTTGGGACTTCTGGGCACCGGGGAGCTGTTTTTT	CASSLGLLGTGELFF
TRBV7-6	TRBJ1-1	-	-	TGTGCCAGCAGCCCCGGGGGAGCGAGGACTGAAGCTTTCTTT	CASSPGGARTEAFF
TRBV27	TRBJ1-2	-	TRBD1	TGTGCCAGCAGCTTCAGCCAGGGGGAAGCTAACTATGGCTACACCTTC	CASSFSQGEANYGYTF
TRBV4-1	TRBJ2-1	few	TRBD2	TGCGCCAGCAGCCTTTGGGTAGCGGGTCACAATGAGCAGTTCTTC	CASSLWVAGHNEQFF
TRBV6-5	TRBJ2-5	-	TRBD2	TGTGCCAGCAGTTACCGGGGGGGTAGCGAGGAGACCCAGTACTTC	CASSYRGGSEETQYF